The 10 T cell receptor beta chains reported below all come from one sample, sequenced in a study of blood T cell repertoires in COVID-19. TCRdb keeps only in-frame clones here, not all; method: immunoSEQ multiplex PCR. Here the sample spans approximately 200,000 clones, 75% to 85% being singletons. Material: PBMCs or T cells enriched from blood (not recorded which). All receptors derive from a man aged 35 to 55 who had recovered from COVID-19.

The V call is TRBV7-8, the J call TRBJ1-2; D gene unclear. V lost 0 bases and J lost 7, with 15 bases in between. The CDR3 contains 15 residues. Germline-derived CDR1 and CDR2 are SGHVS and FQNEAQ. CDR3 sequence: CASSLARQLASGYTF. CDR3 DNA: TGTGCCAGCAGCTTAGCGCGGCAGTTGGCTTCTGGCTACACCTTC. Combining the CDR3 with reference TRBV7-8 and TRBJ1-2 gives the whole variable domain GAGVSQSPRYKVAKRGQDVALRCDPISGHVSLFWYQQALGQGPEFLTYFQNEAQLDKSGLPSDRFFAERPEGSVSTLKIQRTQQEDSAVYLCASSLARQLASGYTFGSGTRLTVV.

This chain uses TRBV5-4 with TRBJ1-2; TRBD1 matches at 9 bases. Germline V gene lookup returns CDR1 SGHNT and CDR2 YYREEE (reference sequence). The CDR3 extends over 13 amino acids. With 2 bases clipped from V and 7 bases from J, the junction kept 3 bases outside the gene matches. The CDR3 spells CASSLQGAGGYTF. CDR3 coding DNA: TGTGCCAGCAGCTTACAGGGGGCTGGTGGCTACACCTTC.

This clone was observed a few times. V usage is TRBV11-3 and J usage is TRBJ2-1, with 9 bases aligning to TRBD1. Unmatched junction bases numbered 10, after V lost 6 bases and J lost 13 bases. From germline, CDR1 is SGHNT and CDR2 YENEEA. This CDR3 contains 13 residues. As DNA, the CDR3 is TGTGCCAGCAGATCCGGGACAGGGAGTACTCAGTTCTTC. Residues: CASRSGTGSTQFF.

The chain is built from TRBV3-1 (or the pseudogene TRBV3-2) and TRBJ1-1; weak D call: TRBD1 (5 bases). In germline, CDR1 is LGHDT, CDR2 YNNKEL (reference sequence). V was trimmed by 3 bases and J by 1 base, leaving 12 bases between them. This CDR3 contains 15 residues. In DNA, the CDR3 is TGTGCCAGCAGCCACAGGGCCCCGAAGAACACTGAAGCTTTCTTT. This sequence encodes CASSHRAPKNTEAFF.

The chain recombines TRBV9 with TRBJ1-1, with D tentatively TRBD1 (5 bases). The CDR3 totals 14 residues. With 3 bases removed from V and 8 bases from J, the gap between germline ends came to 17 bases. The V gene's germline CDR1 is SGDLS and CDR2 YYNGEE. The CDR3, as DNA: TGTGCCAGCAGCGCCATCGTTTTCGGGGGGGAAGCTTTCTTT. This encodes CASSAIVFGGEAFF.

This rearrangement joins TRBV5-1 to TRBJ2-7, with 9 bases aligning to TRBD1. Germline V gene lookup returns CDR1 SGHRS and CDR2 YFSETQ. V lost 3 bases to trimming and J lost 5 bases; unmatched junction nucleotides: 12. The CDR3 extends over 16 amino acids. The CDR3 bases are TGCGCCAGCAGCTCCTATCCGGGACAGGGTACCCACGAGCAGTACTTC. It encodes CASSSYPGQGTHEQYF.

This clone was detected only once. The chain uses TRBV5-1 and TRBJ2-5; D unresolved. Per germline, CDR1 SGHRS and CDR2 YFSETQ. Trimming took off 4 bases at V and 2 bases at J, with 9 bases between the two ends. The CDR3 runs 13 residues. As DNA, the CDR3 is TGCGCCAGCAGCCTGTCTATTCAAGAGACCCAGTACTTC. This encodes CASSLSIQETQYF.

This clone appeared once. V and J are TRBV19 and TRBJ1-5, with TRBD1 as a possible D gene (6 bases). Germline CDR1 reads LNHDA; CDR2 reads SQIVND (reference sequence). The CDR3 length is 18 residues. Trimming cost V 5 bases and J 4 bases, with 24 bases left between them. The CDR3 here is CASSPGAGGPSWNQPQHF. The DNA for the CDR3 is TGTGCCAGTAGTCCCGGGGCGGGGGGGCCTTCATGGAATCAGCCCCAGCATTTT.

This clone was seen repeatedly, ten times or more. The chain recombines TRBV5-4 with TRBJ2-7, with 8 bases that match TRBD2. CDR1 is SGHNT, CDR2 YYREEE, per germline (reference sequence). V was pared by 4 bases and J by 0 bases, with 6 bases of the junction left unmatched. This CDR3 comprises 15 residues. CDR3 sequence reads: CASSPGLVDSYEQYF. In DNA, the CDR3 is TGTGCCAGCAGCCCGGGACTAGTGGACTCCTACGAGCAGTACTTC.

The chain combines TRBV7-9 with TRBJ1-2; D uncertain. CDR1 SEHNR and CDR2 FQNEAQ come from the germline V gene (reference sequence). V was pared by 5 bases and J by 4 bases, with 11 bases between. The CDR3 extends over 13 amino acids. In nucleotides, the CDR3 is TGTGCCAGCAGCCCCCCCCGAGGCTATGGCTACACCTTC. Translation gives CASSPPRGYGYTF.